This is a list of T cell receptor beta chains from one sample in a study of T-cell memory formation after mild COVID-19. MiXCR was run by TCRdb on the 5' RACE reads, yielding one entry per CDR3 protein. The sample lists more than 400,000 distinct CDR3 sequences, around a sixth occurring once. The sequenced sample consisted of PBMCs or a T cell subset sorted from them (not recorded which). Source of these receptors: an adult woman who had mild COVID-19 (a few samples of this study predate the infection). Cell type and time point are not known. Each CDR3 is given with its conserved first and last residue. The D gene is left open where the match is weak. Not all rows give a size; the values are once, few, many and, for expanded clones, a class.

clone_size,v_call,d_call,j_call,cdr3_aa,cdr3_nt
.,TRBV7-6,.,TRBJ2-2,CASSLVVGPGELFF,TGTGCCAGCAGCTTAGTAGTCGGTCCCGGGGAGCTGTTTTTT
.,TRBV24-1,TRBD1,TRBJ2-3,CATSDPDRAMVDTQYF,TGTGCCACCAGCGACCCGGACAGGGCCATGGTGGATACGCAGTATTTT
few,TRBV24-1,.,TRBJ2-7,CATSPGRASYEQYF,TGTGCCACCAGTCCTGGCAGGGCATCCTACGAGCAGTACTTC
few,TRBV7-2,.,TRBJ2-2,CASSRRAGELFF,TGTGCCAGCAGCCGGCGCGCCGGGGAGCTGTTTTTT
many,TRBV7-9,TRBD1,TRBJ2-7,CASSQGQRFSEQYF,TGTGCCAGCAGCCAGGGACAGAGGTTTAGCGAGCAGTACTTC
.,TRBV12-3/TRBV12-4,.,TRBJ2-1,CASRLGGGTYNEQFF,TGTGCCAGCAGATTAGGAGGGGGCACCTACAATGAGCAGTTCTTC
.,TRBV25-1,.,TRBJ1-2,CASSESGRGRGYTF,TGTGCCAGCAGTGAATCCGGCAGGGGACGTGGCTACACCTTC
.,TRBV29-1,.,TRBJ2-1,CSVGSLNSYNEQFF,TGCAGCGTAGGATCACTCAACTCCTACAATGAGCAGTTCTTC
.,TRBV4-3,TRBD2,TRBJ2-1,CASSERGLVNNEQFF,TGCGCCAGCAGCGAAAGGGGACTAGTGAACAATGAGCAGTTCTTC
.,TRBV4-2,.,TRBJ2-4,CASSLGDGGNIQYF,TGTGCCAGCAGCCTAGGGGACGGGGGAAACATTCAGTACTTC
few,TRBV5-1,TRBD1,TRBJ1-1,CASTPDPGTANTEAFF,TGCGCCAGCACCCCCGACCCCGGGACAGCGAACACTGAAGCTTTCTTT
many,TRBV5-5,.,TRBJ2-1,CASSAYNEQFF,TGTGCCAGCAGCGCTTACAATGAGCAGTTCTTC